Reported below is one T cell receptor (beta chain). Its antigen is undetermined. These data belong to a study of Tregs in tolerant kidney transplant recipients. The germline V gene encodes CDR1 SEHNR and CDR2 FQNEAQ (reference sequence). V lost 5 bases and J lost 1, with 11 bases in between. This CDR3 is built from 15 residues. The study, taken as a whole, reports: Changing PCR primers prevented nucleotide comparison between some patients' samples. Tolerant patients' donor-specific Tregs expanded beyond overall Tregs, suggesting antigen-driven growth.

The nonmyeloablative bone marrow transplants came from related graft donors, with transient mixed chimerism. Sequencing was performed with immunoSEQ multiplex PCR; in TCRdb, only in-frame clones are kept and a portion is missing. The sample lists 45,000 or so clones, roughly 90% occurring once. The chain joins TRBV7-9 to TRBJ1-4; D is uncertain. The TCR was taken from a human patient who received a combined kidney and bone marrow transplant. Some of the T cells may derive from the graft donor. Sequences were derived from CD8+ T cells from blood (PBMCs), sampled 12 months after the transplant. CDR3 amino acids: CASSQVTGTNEKLFF. Here the CDR3 DNA reads TGTGCCAGCAGCCAAGTAACGGGAACTAATGAAAAACTGTTTTTT. Using reference TRBV7-9 and TRBJ1-4 for the parts outside the CDR3, the full variable domain is DTGVSQNPRHKITKRGQNVTFRCDPISEHNRLYWYRQTLGQGPEFLTYFQNEAQLEKSRLLSDRFSAERPKGSFSTLEIQRTEQGDSAMYLCASSQVTGTNEKLFFGSGTQLSVL.